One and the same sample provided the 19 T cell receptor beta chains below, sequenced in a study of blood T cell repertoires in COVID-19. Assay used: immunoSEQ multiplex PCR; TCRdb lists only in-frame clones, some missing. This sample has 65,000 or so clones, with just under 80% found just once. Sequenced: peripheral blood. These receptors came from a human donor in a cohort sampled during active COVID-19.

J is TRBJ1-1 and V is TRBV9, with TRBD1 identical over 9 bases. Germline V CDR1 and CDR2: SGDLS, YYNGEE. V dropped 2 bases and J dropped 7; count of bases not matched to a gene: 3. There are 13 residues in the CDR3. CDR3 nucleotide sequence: TGTGCCAGCAGCGTGGGGACAGGGCTTGAAGCTTTCTTT. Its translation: CASSVGTGLEAFF.

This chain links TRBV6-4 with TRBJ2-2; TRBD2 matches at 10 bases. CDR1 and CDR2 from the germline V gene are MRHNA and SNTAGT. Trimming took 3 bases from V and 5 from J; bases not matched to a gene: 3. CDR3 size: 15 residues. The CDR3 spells CASSEGSGRTGELFF. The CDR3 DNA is TGTGCCAGCAGTGAGGGTAGCGGGAGGACCGGGGAGCTGTTTTTT.

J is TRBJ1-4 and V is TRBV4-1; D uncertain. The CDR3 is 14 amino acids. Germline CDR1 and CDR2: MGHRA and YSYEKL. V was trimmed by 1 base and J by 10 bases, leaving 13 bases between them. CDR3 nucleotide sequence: TGCGCCAGCAGCCAAGGAGGGTACTCCGGAAAACTGTTTTTT. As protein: CASSQGGYSGKLFF.

Here the CDR3 DNA reads TGTGCCAGCAGCTCTTCCAGGGGAGCTTTAGATGGCTACACCTTC. Residues: CASSSSRGALDGYTF. This rearrangement joins TRBV7-8 to TRBJ1-2, with D perhaps TRBD1 (6 bases). The ends were cut back, 4 bases at V and 6 bases at J, with 18 bases in the middle. Germline loops: CDR1 SGHVS, CDR2 FQNEAQ. CDR3 size: 15 residues.

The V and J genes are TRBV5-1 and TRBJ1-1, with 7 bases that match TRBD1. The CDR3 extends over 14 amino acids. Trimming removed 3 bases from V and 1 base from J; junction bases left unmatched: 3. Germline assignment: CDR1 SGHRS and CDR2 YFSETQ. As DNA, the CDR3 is TGCGCCAGCAGCTCGGGACAGAGGAACACTGAAGCTTTCTTT. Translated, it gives CASSSGQRNTEAFF.

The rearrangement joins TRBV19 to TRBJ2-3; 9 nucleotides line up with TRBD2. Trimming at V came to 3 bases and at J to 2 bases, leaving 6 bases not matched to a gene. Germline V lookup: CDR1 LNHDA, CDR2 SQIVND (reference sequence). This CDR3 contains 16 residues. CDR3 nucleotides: TGTGCCAGTAGTATGTCGGCGGGAGGGCCCACAGATACGCAGTATTTT. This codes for CASSMSAGGPTDTQYF. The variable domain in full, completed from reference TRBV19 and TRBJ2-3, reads DGGITQSPKYLFRKEGQNVTLSCEQNLNHDAMYWYRQDPGQGLRLIYYSQIVNDFQKGDIAEGYSVSREKKESFPLTVTSAQKNPTAFYLCASSMSAGGPTDTQYFGPGTRLTVL.

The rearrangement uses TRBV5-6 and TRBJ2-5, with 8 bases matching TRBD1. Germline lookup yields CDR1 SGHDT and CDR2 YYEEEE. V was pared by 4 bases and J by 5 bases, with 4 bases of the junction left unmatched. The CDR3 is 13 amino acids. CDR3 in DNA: TGTGCCAGCAGCGAGGACAGGGCGGAGACCCAGTACTTC. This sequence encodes CASSEDRAETQYF.

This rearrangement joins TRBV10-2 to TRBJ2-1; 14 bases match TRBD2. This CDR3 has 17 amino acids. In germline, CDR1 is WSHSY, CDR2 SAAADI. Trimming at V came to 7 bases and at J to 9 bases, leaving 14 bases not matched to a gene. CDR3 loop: CASNLMSGTSGRGEQFF. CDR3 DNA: TGCGCCAGCAATTTAATGTCCGGGACTAGCGGGAGAGGTGAGCAGTTCTTC.

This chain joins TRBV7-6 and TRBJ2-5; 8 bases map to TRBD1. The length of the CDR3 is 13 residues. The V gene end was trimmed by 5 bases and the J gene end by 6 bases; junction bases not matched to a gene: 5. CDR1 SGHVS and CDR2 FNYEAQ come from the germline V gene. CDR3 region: CASSTDRGQTQYF. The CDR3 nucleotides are TGTGCCAGCAGCACCGACAGGGGACAGACCCAGTACTTC.

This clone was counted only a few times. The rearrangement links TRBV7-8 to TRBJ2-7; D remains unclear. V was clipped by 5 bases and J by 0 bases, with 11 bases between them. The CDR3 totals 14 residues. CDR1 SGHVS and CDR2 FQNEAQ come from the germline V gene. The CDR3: CASSPHVSSYEQYF. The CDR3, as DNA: TGTGCCAGCAGCCCACACGTCAGCTCCTACGAGCAGTACTTC.

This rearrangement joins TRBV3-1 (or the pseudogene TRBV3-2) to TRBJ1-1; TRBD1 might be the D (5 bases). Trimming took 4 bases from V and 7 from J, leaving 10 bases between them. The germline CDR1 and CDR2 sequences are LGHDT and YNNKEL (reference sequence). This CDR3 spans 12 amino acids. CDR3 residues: CASSLGGGEAFF. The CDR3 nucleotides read TGTGCCAGCAGCCTTGGGGGGGGTGAAGCTTTCTTT.

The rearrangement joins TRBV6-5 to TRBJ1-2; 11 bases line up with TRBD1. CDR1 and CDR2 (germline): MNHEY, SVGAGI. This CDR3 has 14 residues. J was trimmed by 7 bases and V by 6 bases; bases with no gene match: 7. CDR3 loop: CASRGTGGIRGYTF. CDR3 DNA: TGTGCCAGCAGGGGGACAGGGGGAATCCGTGGCTACACCTTC.

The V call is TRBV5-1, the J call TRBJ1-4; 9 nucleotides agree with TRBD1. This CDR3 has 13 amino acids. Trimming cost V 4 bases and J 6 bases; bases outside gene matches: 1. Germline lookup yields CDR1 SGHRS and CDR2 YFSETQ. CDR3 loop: CASSRDRDEKLFF. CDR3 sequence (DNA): TGCGCCAGCAGCCGGGACAGGGATGAAAAACTGTTTTTT. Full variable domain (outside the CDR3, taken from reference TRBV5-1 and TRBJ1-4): KAGVTQTPRYLIKTRGQQVTLSCSPISGHRSVSWYQQTPGQGLQFLFEYFSETQRNKGNFPGRFSGRQFSNSRSEMNVSTLELGDSALYLCASSRDRDEKLFFGSGTQLSVL.

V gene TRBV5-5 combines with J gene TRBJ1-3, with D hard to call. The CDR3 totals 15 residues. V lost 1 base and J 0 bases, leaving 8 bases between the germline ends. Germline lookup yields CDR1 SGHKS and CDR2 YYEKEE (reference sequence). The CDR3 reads CASSLRGYSGNTIYF. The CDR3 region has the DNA TGTGCCAGCAGCTTGCGGGGTTACTCTGGAAACACCATATATTTT.

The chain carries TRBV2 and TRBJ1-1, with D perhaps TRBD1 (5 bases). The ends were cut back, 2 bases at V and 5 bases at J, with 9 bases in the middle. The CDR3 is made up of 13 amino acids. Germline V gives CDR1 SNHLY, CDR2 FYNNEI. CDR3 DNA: TGTGCCAGCAGTGAAAAGGGGTCAACTGAAGCTTTCTTT. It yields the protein CASSEKGSTEAFF.

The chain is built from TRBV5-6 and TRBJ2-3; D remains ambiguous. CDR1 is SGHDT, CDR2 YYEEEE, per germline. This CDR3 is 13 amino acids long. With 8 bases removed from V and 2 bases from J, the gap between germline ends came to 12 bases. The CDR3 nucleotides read TGTGCCAGTACCGTCCAGATCACAGATACGCAGTATTTT. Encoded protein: CASTVQITDTQYF.

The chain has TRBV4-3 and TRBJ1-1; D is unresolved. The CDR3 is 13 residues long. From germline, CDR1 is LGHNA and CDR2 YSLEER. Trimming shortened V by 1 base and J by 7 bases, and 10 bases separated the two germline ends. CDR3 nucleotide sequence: TGCGCCAGCAGCCAAGTAGGTCGGGGTGAAGCTTTCTTT. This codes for CASSQVGRGEAFF.

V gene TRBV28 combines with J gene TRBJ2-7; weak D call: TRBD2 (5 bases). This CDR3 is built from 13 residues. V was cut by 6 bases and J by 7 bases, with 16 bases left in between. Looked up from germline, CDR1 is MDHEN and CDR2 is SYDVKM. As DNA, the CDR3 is TGTGCCAGCAGCCCCTCGGGGTCCCTGGAGCAGTACTTC. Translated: CASSPSGSLEQYF.

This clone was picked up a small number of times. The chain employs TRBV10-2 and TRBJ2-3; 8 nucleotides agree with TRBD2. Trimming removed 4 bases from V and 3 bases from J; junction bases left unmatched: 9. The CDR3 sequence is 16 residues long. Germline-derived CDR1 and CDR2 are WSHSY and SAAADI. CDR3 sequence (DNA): TGCGCCAGCAGTGGTCTCAGCGGGAGTAGAACAGATACGCAGTATTTT. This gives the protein CASSGLSGSRTDTQYF.